This record covers a single T cell receptor (beta chain). Its specificity is not known. With V trimmed by 4 bases and J by 3 bases, 3 bases remained unmatched. This CDR3 has 15 residues. In germline, CDR1 is SGHNT, CDR2 YYREEE (reference sequence). The data stem from a study of T cells after posttransplantation cyclophosphamide. Study-level points and caveats: Later post-transplant blood repertoires were often dominated by donor CD8+ memory clones.

The assay was immunoSEQ multiplex PCR, and TCRdb's table has in-frame clones only and misses some. The data hold 10,000 to 13,000 clones, with approximately 95% observed a single time. The chain couples TRBV5-4 to TRBJ2-1; 11 bases are a match to TRBD2. Sequenced sample: naive CD8+ T cells sorted from PBMCs. The clonotype comes from a man aged 25 to 40 in good health and a related stem cell transplant donor. CDR3: CASSLGLAGYNEQFF. CDR3 bases: TGTGCCAGCAGCCTCGGACTAGCGGGCTACAATGAGCAGTTCTTC.